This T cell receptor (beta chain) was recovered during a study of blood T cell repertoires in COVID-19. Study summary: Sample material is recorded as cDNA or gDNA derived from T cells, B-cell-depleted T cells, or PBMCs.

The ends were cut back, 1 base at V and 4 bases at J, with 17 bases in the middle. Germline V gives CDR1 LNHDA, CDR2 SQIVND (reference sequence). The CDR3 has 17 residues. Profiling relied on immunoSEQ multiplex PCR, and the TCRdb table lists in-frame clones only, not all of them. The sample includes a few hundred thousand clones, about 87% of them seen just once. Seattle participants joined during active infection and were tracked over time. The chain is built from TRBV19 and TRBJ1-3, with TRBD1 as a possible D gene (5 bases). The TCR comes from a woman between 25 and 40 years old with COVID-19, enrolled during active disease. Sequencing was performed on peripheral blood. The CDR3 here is CASSIVRGSKGGNTIYF. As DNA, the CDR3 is TGTGCCAGTAGTATAGTACGTGGCTCTAAGGGGGGAAACACCATATATTTT.